The 30 T cell receptor beta chains below all came from one sample that was sequenced in a study of blood T cell repertoires in COVID-19. Sequencing was performed with immunoSEQ multiplex PCR; in TCRdb, only in-frame clones are kept and a portion is missing. The data hold fewer than 90,000 clones, with roughly 82% observed a single time. The sequenced sample was peripheral blood. These receptors were obtained from a human donor in a cohort sampled during active COVID-19.

The rearrangement uses TRBV5-6 and TRBJ1-2; 7 bases map to TRBD1. CDR1 is SGHDT and CDR2 is YYEEEE in the germline V gene. V was pared by 4 bases and J by 5 bases, with 17 bases of the junction left unmatched. This CDR3 has 17 residues. CDR3 DNA: TGTGCCAGCAGCATACCTGAGCGAGGGGGCGCAGGGTATGGCTACACCTTC. As protein: CASSIPERGGAGYGYTF.

The rearrangement links TRBV28 to TRBJ1-2, with TRBD1 identical over 8 bases. The CDR3 loop spans 14 amino acids. V shed 4 bases and J 4 bases; nucleotides not matched to a gene: 5. From germline, CDR1 is MDHEN and CDR2 SYDVKM. The CDR3 loop reads CASSSQGAGYGYTF. CDR3 in DNA: TGTGCCAGCAGTTCGCAGGGGGCCGGCTATGGCTACACCTTC.

The chain has TRBV7-8 and TRBJ1-3; no definite D call. This CDR3 is 16 amino acids long. Germline values: CDR1 SGHVS, CDR2 FQNEAQ. V shed 5 bases and J shed 0 bases, with 14 bases lying between them. CDR3 in amino acids: CASSITGMSSGNTIYF. The CDR3 coding sequence is TGTGCCAGCAGCATAACCGGGATGAGCTCTGGAAACACCATATATTTT.

V is TRBV5-1 and J is TRBJ1-2; TRBD1 matches at 9 bases. The CDR3 length is 14 residues. Trimming cost V 4 bases and J 6 bases; bases outside gene matches: 7. From germline, CDR1 is SGHRS and CDR2 YFSETQ. In DNA form, the CDR3 reads TGCGCCAGCAGCCTGGACAGGGGCAAGGATGGCTACACCTTC. Translation gives CASSLDRGKDGYTF.

The rearrangement joins TRBV11-2 to TRBJ2-3, with D possibly matching TRBD2 (5 bases). The CDR3 is 13 amino acids. The germline V and J ends were trimmed by 5 bases and 3 bases, with 9 bases remaining between them. Germline V gene data show CDR1 as SGHAT and CDR2 as FQNNGV. For the CDR3, the DNA is TGTGCCAGCAGCGGGCGGGCGACAGATACGCAGTATTTT. It is translated as CASSGRATDTQYF.

This clone occurred once. V usage is TRBV14 and J usage is TRBJ2-6; possibly TRBD2 for D (5 bases). This CDR3 has 16 amino acids. V was trimmed by 4 bases and J by 4 bases, leaving 14 bases between them. From germline, CDR1 is SGHDN and CDR2 FVKESK. This CDR3 reads CASSPGWTVGANVLTF. The CDR3 DNA sequence: TGTGCCAGCAGCCCAGGATGGACTGTAGGGGCCAACGTCCTGACTTTC.

The rearrangement links TRBV18 to TRBJ2-1, with TRBD2 matching over 11 bases. Trimming took 1 base from V and 7 from J; bases not matched to a gene: 6. CDR3 length: 16 residues. Germline loops: CDR1 KGHSH, CDR2 LQKENI. The CDR3 coding sequence is TGTGCCAGCTCACCACGGGTAGCGGGAGGGCCAAATGAGCAGTTCTTC. Translated, it gives CASSPRVAGGPNEQFF. The full variable domain, with the rest looked up from reference TRBV18 and TRBJ2-1, is NAGVMQNPRHLVRRRGQEARLRCSPMKGHSHVYWYRQLPEEGLKFMVYLQKENIIDESGMPKERFSAEFPKEGPSILRIQQVVRGDSAAYFCASSPRVAGGPNEQFFGPGTRLTVL.

V gene TRBV28 combines with J gene TRBJ1-6; tentatively, D is TRBD1 (6 bases). The CDR3 contains 11 residues. Germline CDR1 reads MDHEN; CDR2 reads SYDVKM. Trimming took 5 bases from V and 13 from J, leaving 9 bases between them. The CDR3, as DNA: TGTGCCAGCAGTAACCAGGGGCCCCTCCACTTT. This encodes CASSNQGPLHF.

This chain connects TRBV10-2 to TRBJ2-1; 15 positions agree with TRBD2. The germline V gene encodes CDR1 WSHSY and CDR2 SAAADI. CDR3 length equals 15 residues. Trimming removed 6 bases from V and 7 bases from J; junction bases left unmatched: 4. In nucleotides, the CDR3 is TGCGCCAGCAGCCACGGGACTAGCGGGAGGAATGAGCAGTTCTTC. It encodes CASSHGTSGRNEQFF.

The chain joins TRBV20-1 to TRBJ2-3; D perhaps matches TRBD1 (6 bases). V gave up 3 bases and J gave up 7 bases, with 14 bases separating them. The CDR3 totals 13 residues. Germline V gives CDR1 DFQATT, CDR2 SNEGSKA (reference sequence). The CDR3 DNA reads as TGCAGTGCTAGTGAACAGGGTAGGAATACGCAGTATTTT. Protein sequence: CSASEQGRNTQYF.

The chain couples TRBV3-1 (or the pseudogene TRBV3-2) to TRBJ1-2; 9 bases align to TRBD1. With 4 bases clipped from V and 3 bases from J, the junction kept 6 bases outside the gene matches. CDR3 length: 15 amino acids. In germline, CDR1 is LGHDT, CDR2 YNNKEL (reference sequence). The CDR3 protein is CASSRRDRAYYGYTF. CDR3 in DNA: TGTGCCAGCAGCCGGAGGGACAGGGCATACTATGGCTACACCTTC.

This clone was found once. The CDR3 sequence is CASPTLTQRGDNQETQYF. Written as DNA, the CDR3 is TGTGCCAGCCCAACCTTAACCCAGCGGGGGGACAACCAAGAGACCCAGTACTTC. The gene calls are TRBV11-3 and TRBJ2-5; 9 bases fit TRBD2. With 8 bases clipped from V and 0 bases from J, the junction kept 16 bases outside the gene matches. The CDR3 runs to 18 residues. Germline V gives CDR1 SGHNT, CDR2 YENEEA.

This chain joins TRBV29-1 and TRBJ1-2; 7 positions match TRBD1. In germline, CDR1 is SQVTM, CDR2 ANQGSEA. CDR3 length: 13 residues. V lost 7 bases and J lost 5; bases outside the gene matches: 10. CDR3 in amino acids: CSARQGRLYGYTF. The CDR3 DNA reads as TGCAGCGCCAGACAGGGAAGGTTGTATGGCTACACCTTC.

The J gene is TRBJ1-5, the V gene TRBV4-1, with D hard to call. Germline assignment: CDR1 MGHRA and CDR2 YSYEKL. Trimming took 0 bases from V and 9 from J, leaving 12 bases between them. The CDR3 extends over 14 amino acids. Written as DNA, the CDR3 is TGCGCCAGCAGCCAAGACGCAGGTACGATGCCCCAGCATTTT. It is translated as CASSQDAGTMPQHF.

This clone appeared a few times. The chain links TRBV30 to TRBJ1-6; D uncertain. CDR3 length: 11 residues. Trimming removed 7 bases at V and 9 bases at J, with 10 bases between. Germline CDR1 GTSNPN, CDR2 SVGIG (reference sequence). The CDR3 loop is CALGSSSPLHF. CDR3 sequence (DNA): TGTGCCTTGGGTAGTAGTTCACCCCTCCACTTT.

This sequence joins TRBV5-1 and TRBJ2-7; 7 nucleotides align to TRBD2. The CDR3 runs 14 residues. Germline V gene data show CDR1 as SGHRS and CDR2 as YFSETQ. The V segment lost 4 bases and the J segment 2 bases; nucleotides outside the gene matches: 6. The CDR3 DNA is TGCGCCAGCAGCGGAACTAGCGATGCCTACGAGCAGTACTTC. Amino acids: CASSGTSDAYEQYF.

The chain recombines TRBV6-6 with TRBJ2-6; tentative D call: TRBD1 (6 bases). Germline values: CDR1 MNHNY, CDR2 SVGAGI (reference sequence). The CDR3 has 20 residues. The germline V and J ends were trimmed by 6 bases and 0 bases, with 24 bases remaining between them. The CDR3 region is CASSERQQGWGNSGANVLTF. Written as DNA, the CDR3 is TGTGCCAGCAGCGAGCGGCAACAGGGCTGGGGAAACTCTGGGGCCAACGTCCTGACTTTC.

This chain joins TRBV7-9 and TRBJ2-3, with 8 bases fitting TRBD1. Germline assignment: CDR1 SEHNR and CDR2 FQNEAQ (reference sequence). V was pared by 0 bases and J by 7 bases, with 6 bases of the junction left unmatched. CDR3 size: 15 residues. The CDR3 DNA is TGTGCCAGCAGCTTAGCGAGACAGGGGCGGAATACGCAGTATTTT. It yields the protein CASSLARQGRNTQYF.

The count of this clone is one. The gene calls are TRBV11-2 and TRBJ1-1; a possible D gene is TRBD1 (6 bases). CDR1 SGHAT and CDR2 FQNNGV come from the germline V gene. The CDR3 runs to 19 residues. V was cut by 5 bases and J by 1 base, with 26 bases left in between. The CDR3 reads CASSIGYSGQKGTNTEAFF. Here the CDR3 DNA reads TGTGCCAGCAGCATAGGATACTCGGGACAAAAGGGTACGAACACTGAAGCTTTCTTT.

The chain recombines TRBV5-6 with TRBJ2-2; 7 bases map to TRBD2. The V and J ends lost 6 bases and 3 bases, in that order; junction bases with no gene match: 8. CDR3 length equals 15 residues. CDR1 and CDR2 (germline): SGHDT, YYEEEE. The CDR3 loop is CASTWAGVDTGELFF. The DNA of the CDR3 is TGTGCCAGCACCTGGGCGGGGGTGGACACCGGGGAGCTGTTTTTT.

This clone appeared once. The V gene is TRBV19, the J gene TRBJ1-1; tentatively, D is TRBD1 (5 bases). The CDR3 is 12 residues long. The V and J ends lost 4 bases and 10 bases respectively, with 13 bases between them. Germline V lookup: CDR1 LNHDA, CDR2 SQIVND (reference sequence). CDR3: CASSSLGVGAFF. Written as DNA, the CDR3 is TGTGCCAGTAGTAGTCTAGGGGTCGGAGCTTTCTTT.

The CDR3 loop is CASSDAGQGSREQYF. DNA of the CDR3: TGCGCCAGCAGCGACGCCGGACAGGGCTCTCGCGAGCAGTACTTC. This chain links TRBV5-1 with TRBJ2-7; 8 bases match TRBD1. CDR1 SGHRS and CDR2 YFSETQ come from the germline V gene. The CDR3 length is 15 residues. With V trimmed by 4 bases and J by 6 bases, 12 bases remained unmatched.

The chain uses TRBV19 and TRBJ1-6; possibly TRBD1 for D (6 bases). Trimming stripped 4 bases from V and 5 bases from J, with 18 bases between. Germline V lookup: CDR1 LNHDA, CDR2 SQIVND (reference sequence). The CDR3 consists of 17 residues. This CDR3 is CASSKGSSGQNNSPLHF. DNA of the CDR3: TGTGCCAGTAGTAAGGGTTCGAGCGGACAGAATAATTCACCCCTCCACTTT.

The chain is built from TRBV5-1 and TRBJ1-5, with D unresolved. CDR3 length: 13 residues. The V end lost 0 bases, the J end lost 5 bases, and 6 bases lay between the germline ends. From germline, CDR1 is SGHRS and CDR2 YFSETQ. DNA of the CDR3: TGCGCCAGCAGCTTGGTATCGGATCAGCCCCAGCATTTT. Its translation: CASSLVSDQPQHF.

The genes are TRBV19 and TRBJ1-2; TRBD1 matches at 7 bases. The CDR3 spans 14 residues. V lost 5 bases, J lost 8 bases, and 11 bases stayed unmatched. The V gene's germline CDR1 is LNHDA and CDR2 SQIVND (reference sequence). CDR3 in amino acids: CASSAPGQARGYTF. In DNA form, the CDR3 reads TGTGCCAGTAGTGCCCCAGGACAGGCAAGGGGCTACACCTTC.

The V call is TRBV6-5, the J call TRBJ2-7, with a tentative D call TRBD2 (6 bases). This CDR3 comprises 11 residues. Germline assignment: CDR1 MNHEY and CDR2 SVGAGI. With 4 bases removed from V and 6 bases from J, the gap between germline ends came to 7 bases. DNA for the CDR3: TGTGCCAGCAGTTCGGGGGTCGAGCAGTACTTC. Encoded protein: CASSSGVEQYF.

This clone showed up just once. The chain employs TRBV2 and TRBJ1-1, with D possibly matching TRBD1 (5 bases). Germline V CDR1 and CDR2: SNHLY, FYNNEI. The CDR3 is made up of 13 amino acids. With 8 bases removed from V and 4 bases from J, the gap between germline ends came to 14 bases. CDR3 region: CASGEARGTEAFF. CDR3 coding DNA: TGTGCCAGCGGGGAGGCGAGGGGCACTGAAGCTTTCTTT.

This clone came up a few times. The V gene is TRBV5-4, the J gene TRBJ2-1; TRBD2 might be the D (6 bases). Trimming cost V 4 bases and J 6 bases, with 17 bases left between them. This CDR3 comprises 15 residues. Germline loops: CDR1 SGHNT, CDR2 YYREEE (reference sequence). The CDR3 DNA follows: TGTGCCAGCAGCGGGGACTCCCTCCAGGGCAATGAGCAGTTCTTC. Translation gives CASSGDSLQGNEQFF.

The V gene is TRBV18, the J gene TRBJ1-5, with 7 positions matching TRBD1. The CDR3 loop spans 15 amino acids. The germline V gene encodes CDR1 KGHSH and CDR2 LQKENI. V lost 1 base to trimming and J lost 5 bases; unmatched junction nucleotides: 5. This CDR3 reads CASSPRGTVDQPQHF. CDR3 sequence (DNA): TGTGCCAGCTCACCACGGGGGACAGTAGATCAGCCCCAGCATTTT.

The gene calls are TRBV5-1 and TRBJ2-1, with D tentatively TRBD2 (5 bases). The V gene's germline CDR1 is SGHRS and CDR2 YFSETQ. V dropped 0 bases and J dropped 9 bases, with 19 bases sitting between them. This CDR3 region has 16 residues. The CDR3: CASSLEATGTYGEQFF. The CDR3 DNA reads TGCGCCAGCAGCTTGGAGGCTACGGGAACCTATGGTGAGCAGTTCTTC.